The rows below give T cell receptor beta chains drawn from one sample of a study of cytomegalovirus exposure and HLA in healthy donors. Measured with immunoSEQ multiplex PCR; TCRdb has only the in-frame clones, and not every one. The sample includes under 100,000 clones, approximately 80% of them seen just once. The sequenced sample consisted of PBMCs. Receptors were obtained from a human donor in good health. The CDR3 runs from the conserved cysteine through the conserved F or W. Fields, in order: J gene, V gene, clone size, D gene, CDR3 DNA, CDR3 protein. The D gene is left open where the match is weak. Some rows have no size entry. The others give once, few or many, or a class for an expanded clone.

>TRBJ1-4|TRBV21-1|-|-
TGTGCCAGCAGCAAAGGACAGGGGGGGGCAACTAATGAAAAACTGTTTTTT
CASSKGQGGATNEKLFF
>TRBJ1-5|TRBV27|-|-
TGTGCCAGCAGTTGGGTCGCGGGCAATCAGCCCCAGCATTTT
CASSWVAGNQPQHF
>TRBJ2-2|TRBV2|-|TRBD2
TGTGCCAGCAGTGCTAGCGGGGGGGCCCGGGAGCTGTTTTTT
CASSASGGARELFF
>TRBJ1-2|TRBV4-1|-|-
TGCGCCAGCAGCCCCCGGGACAAACATGGCTACACCTTC
CASSPRDKHGYTF
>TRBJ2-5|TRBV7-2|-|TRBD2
TGTGCCAGCAGCTTAGGGGCTCTCGGGGGGGGCTTGTACTTC
CASSLGALGGGLYF
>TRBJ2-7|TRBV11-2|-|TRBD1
TGTGCCAGCAGCTCAAAGACAGGGTACTACGAGCAGTACTTC
CASSSKTGYYEQYF
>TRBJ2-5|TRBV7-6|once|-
TGTGCCAGCAGCGTGCAGCAGGGTCCCCAAGAGACCCAGTACTTC
CASSVQQGPQETQYF
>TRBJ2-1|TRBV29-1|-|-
TGCAGCGTTTATCCCCAAGAGGTTCGCAGCTCCTACAATGAGCAGTTCTTC
CSVYPQEVRSSYNEQFF
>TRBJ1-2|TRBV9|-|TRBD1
TGTGCCAGCAGCGGATTGGGACAGGAGAACTATGGCTACACCTTC
CASSGLGQENYGYTF
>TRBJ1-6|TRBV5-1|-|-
TGCGCCAGCAGCTCCGTCACTACGGCGAATTCACCCCTCCACTTT
CASSSVTTANSPLHF
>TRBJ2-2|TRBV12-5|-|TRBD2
TGTGCTAGTGGTTTGGTACCGTCGGGACTAGCGGATTCCCGGGAGCTGTTTTTT
CASGLVPSGLADSRELFF
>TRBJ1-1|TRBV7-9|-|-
TGTTCCAGCAGCTTAGGCAGGTCTGAAGCTTTCTTT
CSSSLGRSEAFF
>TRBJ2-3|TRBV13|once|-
TGTGCCAGCAGCTCCGACAGGACAACGCAGTATTTT
CASSSDRTTQYF
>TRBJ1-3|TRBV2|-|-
TGTGCCAGCAGTGATAGCTCTGGAAACACCATATATTTT
CASSDSSGNTIYF
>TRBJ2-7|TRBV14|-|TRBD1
TGTGCCAGCAGCCAAAATCCAGGGGGAAAGGGCTACGAGCAGTACTTC
CASSQNPGGKGYEQYF
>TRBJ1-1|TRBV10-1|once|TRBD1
TGCGCCAGCAGTGCCAACGACAGGGCTCGCACTGAAGCTTTCTTT
CASSANDRARTEAFF
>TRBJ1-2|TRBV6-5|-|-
TGTGCCAGCAGTGGACGGGGGGCCGGAGGCTATGGCTACACCTTC
CASSGRGAGGYGYTF
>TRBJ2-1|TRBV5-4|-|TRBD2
TGTGCCAGCAGCCGCCGGACTAGCGGGGTGGGTAATGAGCAGTTCTTC
CASSRRTSGVGNEQFF
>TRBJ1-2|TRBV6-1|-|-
TGTGCCAGCAGGCGCACAGGGAACGCTGGCTACACCTTC
CASRRTGNAGYTF
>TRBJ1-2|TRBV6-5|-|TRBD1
TGTGCCAGCAGTGGGGACAGGGAGGGCTACACCTTC
CASSGDREGYTF
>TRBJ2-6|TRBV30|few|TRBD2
TGTGCCTGGTTCCCGGGACTAGCGGGCTCTGGGGCCAACGTCCTGACTTTC
CAWFPGLAGSGANVLTF
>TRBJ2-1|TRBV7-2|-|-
TGTGCCAGCAGCTTTTATAATGAGCAGTTCTTC
CASSFYNEQFF
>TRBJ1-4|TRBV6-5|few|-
TGTGCCAGCAGTTTTCGATCCAGGGCGGAAAAACTGTTTTTT
CASSFRSRAEKLFF
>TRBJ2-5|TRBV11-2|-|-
TGTGCCAGCAGCTTAGTCGGAGGGCCCGAAGAGACCCAGTACTTC
CASSLVGGPEETQYF
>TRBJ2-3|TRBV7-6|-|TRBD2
TGTGCCAGCAGCCCAAAGCGGGGAAGCACAGATACGCAGTATTTT
CASSPKRGSTDTQYF
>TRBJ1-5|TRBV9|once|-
TGTGCCAGCAGCGTAGGAGGGTTTAGCAATCAGCCCCAGCATTTT
CASSVGGFSNQPQHF
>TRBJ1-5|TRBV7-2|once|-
TGTGCCAGCAGCCTCCGGGCGGGGGCCACCGGTTACAATCAGCCCCAGCATTTT
CASSLRAGATGYNQPQHF
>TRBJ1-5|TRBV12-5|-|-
TGTGCTAGTGGTTTGGTACGCGGAGGGTATAGCAATCAGCCCCAGCATTTT
CASGLVRGGYSNQPQHF